This T cell receptor (beta chain) was retrieved from a study of cytomegalovirus exposure and HLA in healthy donors. Looking at the study overall: The approximately 690 first-cohort repertoires and the approximately 110 validation repertoires shared the same platform, a later analysis reported. Study-wide results and caveats: In the 130 or so validation repertoires, roughly 94% of cluster scores exceeded 0, per a later analysis.

Germline CDR1 reads SGHDT; CDR2 reads YYEEEE. There are 14 residues in the CDR3. Trimming at V came to 2 bases and at J to 0 bases, leaving 2 bases not matched to a gene. This clone was counted once. Its target is not known. The method was immunoSEQ multiplex PCR; TCRdb's version includes in-frame clones alone and lacks a portion of them. The sample includes about 130,000 clones, about 88% of them seen just once. Sequencing used PBMCs. The chain links TRBV5-6 to TRBJ2-7; 7 bases match TRBD1. The clonotype was recovered from a woman in her late teens or twenties in good health and CMV-seronegative. The CDR3 protein is CASSFDRDSYEQYF. CDR3 sequence (DNA): TGTGCCAGCAGCTTTGACAGGGACTCCTACGAGCAGTACTTC.